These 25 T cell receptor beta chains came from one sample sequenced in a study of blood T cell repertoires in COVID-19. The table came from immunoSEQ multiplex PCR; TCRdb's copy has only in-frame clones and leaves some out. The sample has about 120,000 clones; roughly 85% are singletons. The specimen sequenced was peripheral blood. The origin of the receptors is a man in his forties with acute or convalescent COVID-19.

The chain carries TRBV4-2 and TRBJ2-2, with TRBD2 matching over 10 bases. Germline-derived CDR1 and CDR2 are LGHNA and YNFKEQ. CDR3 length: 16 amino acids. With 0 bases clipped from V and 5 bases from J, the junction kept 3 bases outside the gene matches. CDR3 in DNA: TGTGCCAGCAGCCAAGATGCACTAGCGGGGACCGGGGAGCTGTTTTTT. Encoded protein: CASSQDALAGTGELFF.

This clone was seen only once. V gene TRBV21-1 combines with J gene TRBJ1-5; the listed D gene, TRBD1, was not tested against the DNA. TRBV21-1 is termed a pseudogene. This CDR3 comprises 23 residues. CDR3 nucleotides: TGTGCCAGCAGCGGAACGGAGGGGTTATGGGACAGGGGGCACAAGGAGAGCAATCAGCCCCAGCATTTT. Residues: CASSGTEGLWDRGHKESNQPQHF.

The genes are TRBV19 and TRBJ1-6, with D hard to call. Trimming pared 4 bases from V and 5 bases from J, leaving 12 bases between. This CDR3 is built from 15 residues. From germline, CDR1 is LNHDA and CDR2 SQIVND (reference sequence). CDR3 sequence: CASSSAGYNNSPLHF. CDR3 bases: TGTGCCAGTAGTAGTGCGGGTTACAATAATTCACCCCTCCACTTT.

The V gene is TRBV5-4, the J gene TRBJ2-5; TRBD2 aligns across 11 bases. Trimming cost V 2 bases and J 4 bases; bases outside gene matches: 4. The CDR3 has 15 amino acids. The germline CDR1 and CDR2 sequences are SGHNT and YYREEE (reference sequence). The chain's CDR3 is CASSLQGLAVETQYF. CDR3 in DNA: TGTGCCAGCAGCTTACAGGGACTAGCGGTAGAGACCCAGTACTTC.

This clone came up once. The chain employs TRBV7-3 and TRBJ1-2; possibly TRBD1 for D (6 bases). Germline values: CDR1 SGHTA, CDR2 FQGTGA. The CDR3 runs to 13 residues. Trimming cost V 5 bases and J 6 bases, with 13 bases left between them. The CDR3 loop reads CASSPRAGDGYTF. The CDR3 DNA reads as TGTGCCAGCAGCCCGAGGGCAGGGGATGGCTACACCTTC.

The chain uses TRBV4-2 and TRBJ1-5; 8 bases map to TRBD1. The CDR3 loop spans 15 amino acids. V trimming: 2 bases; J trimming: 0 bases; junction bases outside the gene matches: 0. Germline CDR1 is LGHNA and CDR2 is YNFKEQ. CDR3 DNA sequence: TGTGCCAGCAGCCAAACAGGGGGTAGCAATCAGCCCCAGCATTTT. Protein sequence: CASSQTGGSNQPQHF.

CDR3 residues: CASGFPGTVAEAFF. CDR3 nucleotide sequence: TGTGCTAGTGGTTTCCCCGGGACAGTCGCTGAAGCTTTCTTT. V gene TRBV12-5 combines with J gene TRBJ1-1, with 7 nucleotides matching TRBD1. This CDR3 is built from 14 residues. J gave up 6 bases and V 3 bases, and 7 bases lay outside the gene matches. Germline CDR1 reads LGHNT; CDR2 reads FRNRAP.

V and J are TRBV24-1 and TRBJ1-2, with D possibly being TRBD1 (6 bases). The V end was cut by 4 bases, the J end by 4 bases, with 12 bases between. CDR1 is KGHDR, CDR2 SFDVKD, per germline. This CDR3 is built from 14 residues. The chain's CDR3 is CATSDPTGPYGYTF. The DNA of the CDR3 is TGTGCCACCAGTGACCCTACAGGGCCCTATGGCTACACCTTC.

The CDR3 here is CASSLGAAYYEQYF. CDR3 in DNA: TGTGCCAGCAGTCTAGGGGCAGCCTACTACGAGCAGTACTTC. The chain is built from TRBV27 and TRBJ2-7; TRBD1 is a possible D gene (5 bases). The CDR3 runs to 14 residues. Trimming removed 5 bases at V and 3 bases at J, with 14 bases between. Germline V gene sequence: CDR1 MNHEY, CDR2 SMNVEV (reference sequence).

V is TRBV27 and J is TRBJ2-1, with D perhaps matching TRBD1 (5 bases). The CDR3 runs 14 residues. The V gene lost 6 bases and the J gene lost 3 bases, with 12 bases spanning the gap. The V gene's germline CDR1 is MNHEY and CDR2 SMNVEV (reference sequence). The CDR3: CASRGLPYYNEQFF. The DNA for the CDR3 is TGTGCCAGCAGGGGGCTACCCTACTACAATGAGCAGTTCTTC.

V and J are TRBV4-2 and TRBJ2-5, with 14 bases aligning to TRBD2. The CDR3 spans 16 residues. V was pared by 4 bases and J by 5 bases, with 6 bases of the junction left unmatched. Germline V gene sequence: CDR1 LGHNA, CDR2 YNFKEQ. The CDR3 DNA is TGTGCCAGCAGCCGCCGACTAGCGGGGGGGCCTGAGACCCAGTACTTC. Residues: CASSRRLAGGPETQYF.

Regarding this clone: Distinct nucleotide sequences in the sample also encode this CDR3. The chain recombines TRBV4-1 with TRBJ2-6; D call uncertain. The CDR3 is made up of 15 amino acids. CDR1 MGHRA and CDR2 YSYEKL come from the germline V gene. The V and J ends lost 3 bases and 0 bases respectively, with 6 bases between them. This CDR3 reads CASSQGHSGANVLTF. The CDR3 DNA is TGCGCCAGCAGCCAGGGCCACTCTGGGGCCAACGTCCTGACTTTC.

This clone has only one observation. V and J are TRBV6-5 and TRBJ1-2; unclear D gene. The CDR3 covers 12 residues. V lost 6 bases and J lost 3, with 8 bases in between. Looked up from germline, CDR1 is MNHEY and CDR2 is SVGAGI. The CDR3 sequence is CASRWGDYGYTF. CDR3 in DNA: TGTGCCAGCAGGTGGGGAGACTATGGCTACACCTTC.

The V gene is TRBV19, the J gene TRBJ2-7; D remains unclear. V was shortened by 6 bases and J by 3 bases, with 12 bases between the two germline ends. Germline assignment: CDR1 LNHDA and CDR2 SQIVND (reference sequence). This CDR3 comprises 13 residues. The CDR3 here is CASSTKPIYEQYF. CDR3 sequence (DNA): TGTGCCAGTAGCACAAAACCCATCTACGAGCAGTACTTC.

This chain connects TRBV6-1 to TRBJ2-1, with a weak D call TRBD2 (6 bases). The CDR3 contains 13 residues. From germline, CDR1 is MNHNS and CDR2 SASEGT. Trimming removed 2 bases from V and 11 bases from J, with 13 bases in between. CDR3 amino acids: CASSETWRDKQFF. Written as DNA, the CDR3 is TGTGCCAGCAGTGAAACTTGGCGGGATAAGCAGTTCTTC.

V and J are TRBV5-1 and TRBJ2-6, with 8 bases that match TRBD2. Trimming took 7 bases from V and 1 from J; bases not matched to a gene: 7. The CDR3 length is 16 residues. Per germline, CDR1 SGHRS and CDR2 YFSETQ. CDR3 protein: CASSRGGMSGANVLTF. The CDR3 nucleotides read TGCGCCAGCTCTCGGGGGGGAATGTCTGGGGCCAACGTCCTGACTTTC.

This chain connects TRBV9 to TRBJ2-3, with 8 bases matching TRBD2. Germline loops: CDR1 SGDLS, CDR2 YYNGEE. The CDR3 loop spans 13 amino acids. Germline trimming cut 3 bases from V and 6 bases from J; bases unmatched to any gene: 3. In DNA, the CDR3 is TGTGCCAGCAGCGCGGGGGGGCTCGATACGCAGTATTTT. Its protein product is CASSAGGLDTQYF.

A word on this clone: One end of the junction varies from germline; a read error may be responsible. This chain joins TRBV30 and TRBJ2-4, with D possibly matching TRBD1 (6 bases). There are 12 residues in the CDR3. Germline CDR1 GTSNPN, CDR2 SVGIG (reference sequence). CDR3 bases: TGTGCCCGGAGCGAAAACAGGGACATTCAGTACTTC. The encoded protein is CARSENRDIQYF. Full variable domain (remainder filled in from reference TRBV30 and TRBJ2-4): SQTIHQWPATLVQPVGSPLSLECTVEGTSNPNLYWYRQAAGRGLQLLFYSVGIGQISSEVPQNLSASRPQDRQFILSSKKLLLSDSGFYLCARSENRDIQYFGAGTRLSVL.

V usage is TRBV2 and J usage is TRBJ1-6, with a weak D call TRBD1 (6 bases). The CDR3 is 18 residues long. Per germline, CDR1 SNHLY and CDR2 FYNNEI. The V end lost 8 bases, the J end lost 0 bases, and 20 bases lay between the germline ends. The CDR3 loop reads CASSVQGQGSSYNSPLHF. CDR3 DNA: TGTGCCAGCTCCGTACAGGGTCAGGGGAGCTCCTATAATTCACCCCTCCACTTT.

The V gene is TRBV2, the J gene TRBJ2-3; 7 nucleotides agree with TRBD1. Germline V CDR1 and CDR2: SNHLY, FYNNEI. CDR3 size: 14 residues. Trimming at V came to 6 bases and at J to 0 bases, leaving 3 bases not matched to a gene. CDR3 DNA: TGTGCCAGCAGGCTACAGGGGAGCACAGATACGCAGTATTTT. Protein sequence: CASRLQGSTDTQYF.

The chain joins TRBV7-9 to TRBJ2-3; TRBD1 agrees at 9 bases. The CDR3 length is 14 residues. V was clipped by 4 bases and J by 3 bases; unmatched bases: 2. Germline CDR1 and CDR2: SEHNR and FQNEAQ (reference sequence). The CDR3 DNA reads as TGTGCCAGCAGCTGGGGACAGGGTACAGATACGCAGTATTTT. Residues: CASSWGQGTDTQYF.

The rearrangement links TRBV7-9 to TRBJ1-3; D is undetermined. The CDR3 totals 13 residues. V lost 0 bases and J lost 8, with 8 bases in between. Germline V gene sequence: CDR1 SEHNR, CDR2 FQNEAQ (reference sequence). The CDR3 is CASSLARQDTIYF. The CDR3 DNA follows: TGTGCCAGCAGCTTAGCGCGCCAAGACACCATATATTTT. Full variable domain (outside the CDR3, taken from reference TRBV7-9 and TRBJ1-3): DTGVSQNPRHKITKRGQNVTFRCDPISEHNRLYWYRQTLGQGPEFLTYFQNEAQLEKSRLLSDRFSAERPKGSFSTLEIQRTEQGDSAMYLCASSLARQDTIYFGEGSWLTVV.

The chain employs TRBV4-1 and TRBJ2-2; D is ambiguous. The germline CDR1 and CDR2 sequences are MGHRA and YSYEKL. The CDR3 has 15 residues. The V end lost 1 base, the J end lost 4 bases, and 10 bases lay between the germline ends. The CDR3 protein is CASSQASISTGELFF. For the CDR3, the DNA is TGCGCCAGCAGCCAAGCGAGTATTAGCACCGGGGAGCTGTTTTTT.

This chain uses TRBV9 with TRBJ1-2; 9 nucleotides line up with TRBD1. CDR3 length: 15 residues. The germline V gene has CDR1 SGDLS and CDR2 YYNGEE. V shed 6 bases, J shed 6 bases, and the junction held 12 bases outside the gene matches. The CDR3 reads CASTIAEQGANGYTF. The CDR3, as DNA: TGTGCCAGCACCATCGCGGAACAGGGGGCGAATGGCTACACCTTC. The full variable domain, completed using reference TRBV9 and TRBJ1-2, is DSGVTQTPKHLITATGQRVTLRCSPRSGDLSVYWYQQSLDQGLQFLIQYYNGEERAKGNILERFSAQQFPDLHSELNLSSLELGDSALYFCASTIAEQGANGYTFGSGTRLTVV.

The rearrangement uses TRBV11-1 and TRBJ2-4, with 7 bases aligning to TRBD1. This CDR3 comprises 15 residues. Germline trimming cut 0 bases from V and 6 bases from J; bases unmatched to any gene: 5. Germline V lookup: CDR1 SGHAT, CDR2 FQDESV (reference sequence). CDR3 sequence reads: CASSLATGLGNIQYF. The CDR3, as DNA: TGTGCCAGCAGCTTAGCGACAGGGCTGGGAAACATTCAGTACTTC.